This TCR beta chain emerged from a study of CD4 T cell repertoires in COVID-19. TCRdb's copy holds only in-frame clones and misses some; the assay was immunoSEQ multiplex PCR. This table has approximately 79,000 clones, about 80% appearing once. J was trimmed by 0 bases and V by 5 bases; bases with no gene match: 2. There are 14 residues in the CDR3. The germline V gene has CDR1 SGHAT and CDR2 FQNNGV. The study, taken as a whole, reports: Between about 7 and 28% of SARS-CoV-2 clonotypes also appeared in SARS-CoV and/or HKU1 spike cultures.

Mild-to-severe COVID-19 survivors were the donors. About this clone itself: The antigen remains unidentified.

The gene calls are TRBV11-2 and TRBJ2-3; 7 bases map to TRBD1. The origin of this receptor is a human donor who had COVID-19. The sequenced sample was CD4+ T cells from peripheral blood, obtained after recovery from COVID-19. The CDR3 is CASSPDRSTDTQYF. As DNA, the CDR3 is TGTGCCAGCAGCCCGGACAGGAGCACAGATACGCAGTATTTT.